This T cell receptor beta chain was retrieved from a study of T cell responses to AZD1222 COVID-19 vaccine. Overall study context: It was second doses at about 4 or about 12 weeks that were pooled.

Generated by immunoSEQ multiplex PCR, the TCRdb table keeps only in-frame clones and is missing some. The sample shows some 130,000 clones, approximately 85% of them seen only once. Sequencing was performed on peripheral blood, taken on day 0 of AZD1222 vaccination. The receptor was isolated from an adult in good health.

For the CDR3, the DNA is TGTGCCAGTAGTGGGACAAGGTCATCCTGGATGATCCCTGAAGCTTTCTTT. Amino acids: CASSGTRSSWMIPEAFF. The chain employs TRBV19 and TRBJ1-1; D is possibly TRBD1 (6 bases). The CDR3 totals 17 residues. In germline, CDR1 is LNHDA, CDR2 SQIVND (reference sequence). Trimming took off 5 bases at V and 6 bases at J, with 25 bases between the two ends.